Below are 13 T cell receptor beta chains sequenced from a single sample in a study of post-analysis software for immune sequencing data. Notes on the study in general: Five or six TRBV segments, TRBV5-6, TRBV5-1 and TRBV20-1 among them, were found more frequent in patients than controls.

cDNA libraries for TCR beta contained unique molecular identifiers. Using its own MiXCR run on the PCR reads, TCRdb lists one record per CDR3 protein. The table shows about 770,000 distinct CDR3 sequences, with roughly 46% occurring only once. No cognate antigen is known for these TCRs. Sample: blood. The origin of the receptors is a girl under 18 with multiple sclerosis.

V gene TRBV9 combines with J gene TRBJ1-1, with D perhaps matching TRBD1 (5 bases). Trimming shortened V by 0 bases and J by 5 bases, and 14 bases separated the two germline ends. The CDR3 spans 15 residues. Germline CDR1 reads SGDLS; CDR2 reads YYNGEE. The CDR3: CASSVDGAGLTEAFF. CDR3 sequence (DNA): TGTGCCAGCAGCGTAGACGGGGCAGGGTTGACTGAAGCTTTCTTT.

This clonotype was counted between two and nine times. The CDR3 bases are TGTGCCAGCAGTTTGGACGACACTAGCGGGAGGCGCTATGAGCAGTTCTTC. This sequence encodes CASSLDDTSGRRYEQFF. V gene TRBV12-3 or TRBV12-4 combines with J gene TRBJ2-1, with 12 bases matching TRBD2. After removal of 3 bases from V and 8 bases from J, the junction contained 11 bases not matched to a gene. This CDR3 region has 17 residues.

The rearrangement links TRBV7-6 to TRBJ2-7; D remains ambiguous. CDR3 length: 15 residues. V was pared by 1 base and J by 3 bases, with 13 bases between. CDR1 is SGHVS and CDR2 is FNYEAQ in the germline V gene. The DNA of the CDR3 is TGTGCCAGCAGCTTAGGACCCAACTTGAGCTACGAGCAGTACTTC. It encodes CASSLGPNLSYEQYF.

This clonotype occurred a few times. The chain recombines TRBV7-8 with TRBJ2-7; 10 nucleotides align to TRBD2. The germline V gene has CDR1 SGHVS and CDR2 FQNEAQ. The CDR3 length is 18 residues. The trim removed 5 bases at V and 3 bases at J, leaving 16 bases unmatched. CDR3 in DNA: TGTGCCAGCAGCCTTCAGGCATTACTAGCGGGGATCTTCTACGAGCAGTACTTC. It codes for CASSLQALLAGIFYEQYF.

This chain connects TRBV30 to TRBJ2-4; D is perhaps TRBD2 (6 bases). In germline, CDR1 is GTSNPN, CDR2 SVGIG (reference sequence). With 2 bases removed from V and 13 bases from J, the gap between germline ends came to 24 bases. The CDR3 has 15 amino acids. The CDR3 loop is CAWSPLGQFPGEQYF. CDR3 coding DNA: TGTGCCTGGAGTCCACTCGGCCAGTTCCCGGGGGAGCAGTACTTC.

The chain carries TRBV6-5 and TRBJ2-7; TRBD1 is a possible D gene (6 bases). This CDR3 spans 16 amino acids. CDR1 is MNHEY, CDR2 SVGAGI, per germline. The V end lost 2 bases, the J end lost 3 bases, and 17 bases lay between the germline ends. The CDR3 reads CASSYGPGTPDYEQYF. As DNA, the CDR3 is TGTGCCAGCAGTTACGGACCCGGGACACCAGACTACGAGCAGTACTTC.

The J gene is TRBJ1-2, the V gene TRBV4-2; D is ambiguous. V gave up 1 base and J gave up 4 bases, with 10 bases separating them. CDR1 is LGHNA and CDR2 is YNFKEQ in the germline V gene. The length of the CDR3 is 14 residues. The CDR3 region is CASSQGEQIYGYTF. The CDR3 region has the DNA TGTGCCAGCAGCCAAGGTGAACAGATCTATGGCTACACCTTC.

This clonotype was recorded a few times. The chain employs TRBV5-1 and TRBJ2-7, with no clear D. This CDR3 spans 15 amino acids. Trimming stripped 1 base from V and 0 bases from J, with 11 bases between. Germline V CDR1 and CDR2: SGHRS, YFSETQ. The CDR3 DNA follows: TGCGCCAGCAGCTTGTCAACCTCCCTCTCCTACGAGCAGTACTTC. Translated: CASSLSTSLSYEQYF.

This sequence joins TRBV29-1 and TRBJ1-2; 9 bases agree with TRBD1. Germline CDR1 SQVTM, CDR2 ANQGSEA. Trimming removed 7 bases from V and 8 bases from J; junction bases left unmatched: 11. This CDR3 region has 13 residues. The CDR3 nucleotides are TGCAGCGGGCAAACAGGGGGCGGAGGCGGCTACACCTTC. This codes for CSGQTGGGGGYTF.

This clonotype showed up just a few times. The chain combines TRBV11-1 with TRBJ1-1; the D is unclear. Looked up from germline, CDR1 is SGHAT and CDR2 is FQDESV (reference sequence). The CDR3 loop spans 14 amino acids. Trimming left V 0 bases short and J 6 bases short, with 11 bases between. In nucleotides, the CDR3 is TGTGCCAGCAGCTTAGCGGGTATCGGCGCTGAAGCTTTCTTT. Translation gives CASSLAGIGAEAFF.

This clonotype showed up many times. This chain joins TRBV9 and TRBJ1-2; D is unresolved. The CDR3 spans 10 residues. Germline V lookup: CDR1 SGDLS, CDR2 YYNGEE. Trimming removed 8 bases at V and 4 bases at J, with 6 bases between. DNA of the CDR3: TGTGCCAGTGGCGGCTATGGCTACACCTTC. Encoded protein: CASGGYGYTF.

This rearrangement joins TRBV29-1 to TRBJ1-5; D unclear. The CDR3 totals 12 residues. CDR1 and CDR2 from the germline V gene are SQVTM and ANQGSEA. Trimming shortened V by 5 bases and J by 3 bases, and 8 bases separated the two germline ends. The CDR3 DNA sequence: TGCAGCGTTTCCCTTTCCAATCAGCCCCAGCATTTT. It codes for CSVSLSNQPQHF.

This chain uses TRBV20-1 with TRBJ1-5; 7 positions agree with TRBD1. J lost 2 bases, V lost 4 bases, and 2 bases had no gene match. The CDR3 totals 13 residues. CDR1 and CDR2 (germline): DFQATT, SNEGSKA (reference sequence). CDR3 amino acids: CSATGTGNQPQHF. The CDR3 DNA is TGCAGTGCTACCGGGACAGGCAATCAGCCCCAGCATTTT.